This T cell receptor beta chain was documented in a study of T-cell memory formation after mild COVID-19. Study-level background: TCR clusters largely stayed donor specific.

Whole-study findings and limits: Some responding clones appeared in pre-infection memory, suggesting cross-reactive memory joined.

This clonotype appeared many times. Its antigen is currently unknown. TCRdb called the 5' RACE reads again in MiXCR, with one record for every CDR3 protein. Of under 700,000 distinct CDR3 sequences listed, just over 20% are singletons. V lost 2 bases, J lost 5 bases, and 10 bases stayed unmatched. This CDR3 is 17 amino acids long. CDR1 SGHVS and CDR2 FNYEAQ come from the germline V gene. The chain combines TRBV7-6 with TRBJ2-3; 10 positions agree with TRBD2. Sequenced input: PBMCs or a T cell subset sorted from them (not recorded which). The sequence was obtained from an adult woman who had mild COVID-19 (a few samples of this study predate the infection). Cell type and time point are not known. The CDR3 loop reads CASSLSTPSGSIDTQYF. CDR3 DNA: TGTGCCAGCAGCTTAAGCACTCCTAGCGGGAGTATAGATACGCAGTATTTT.